This TCR beta chain was documented in a study of blood T cell repertoires in COVID-19. Study information: PBMCs, B-cell-depleted T cells, or T cells provided the cDNA or gDNA that made up the material.

Enrollment of patients from Seattle took place during active infection, with longitudinal follow-up. Only in-frame clones appear in the TCRdb table, and some are missing; sequencing was by immunoSEQ multiplex PCR. The data show some 180,000 clones, with roughly 79% seen just once and roughly 11% held by the top ten. The TCR was taken from a woman aged 40-49 years with COVID-19, enrolled during active disease. The sequencing input was peripheral blood.

The CDR3 bases are TGCGCCAGCAGCCTTTCGGGGTCCGATACGCAGTATTTT. As protein: CASSLSGSDTQYF. The V gene is TRBV4-1, the J gene TRBJ2-3; tentatively, D is TRBD2 (5 bases). V was clipped by 4 bases and J by 6 bases, with 11 bases between them. CDR3 length: 13 residues. Germline V gene lookup returns CDR1 MGHRA and CDR2 YSYEKL.